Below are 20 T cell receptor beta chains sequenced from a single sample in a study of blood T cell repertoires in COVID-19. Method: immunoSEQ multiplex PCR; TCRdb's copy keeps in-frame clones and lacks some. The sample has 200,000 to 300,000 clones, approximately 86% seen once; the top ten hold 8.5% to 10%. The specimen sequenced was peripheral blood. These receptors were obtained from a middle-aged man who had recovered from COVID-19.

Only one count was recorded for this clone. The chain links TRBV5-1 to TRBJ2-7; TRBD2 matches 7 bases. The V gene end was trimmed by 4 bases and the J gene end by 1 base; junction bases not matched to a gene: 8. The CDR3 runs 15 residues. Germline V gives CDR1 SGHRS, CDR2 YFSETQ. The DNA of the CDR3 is TGCGCCAGCAGCCCGATAGTCGGGGGGTCCTACGAGCAGTACTTC. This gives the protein CASSPIVGGSYEQYF.

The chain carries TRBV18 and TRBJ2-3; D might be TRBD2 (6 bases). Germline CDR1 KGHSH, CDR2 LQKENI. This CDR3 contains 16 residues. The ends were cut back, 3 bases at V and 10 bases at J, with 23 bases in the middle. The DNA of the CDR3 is TGTGCCAGCTCACCGGAATGGACCGGGGGTCTTGATCCGCAGTATTTT. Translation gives CASSPEWTGGLDPQYF.

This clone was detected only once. The CDR3 loop is CASSQSLGRGTQPQHF. CDR3 nucleotides: TGCGCCAGCAGTCAATCGTTGGGCAGGGGCACTCAGCCCCAGCATTTT. The genes are TRBV23-1 and TRBJ1-5; possibly TRBD1 for D (6 bases). TRBV23-1 falls under the ORF class, with uncertain function. V dropped 0 bases and J dropped 6 bases, with 15 bases sitting between them. This CDR3 comprises 16 residues.

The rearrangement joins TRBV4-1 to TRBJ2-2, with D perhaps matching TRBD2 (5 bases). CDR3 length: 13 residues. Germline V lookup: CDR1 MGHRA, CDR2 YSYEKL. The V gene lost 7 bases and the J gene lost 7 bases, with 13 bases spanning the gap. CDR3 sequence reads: CASMRAAGGELFF. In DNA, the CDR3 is TGCGCCAGCATGAGGGCGGCGGGCGGGGAGCTGTTTTTT.

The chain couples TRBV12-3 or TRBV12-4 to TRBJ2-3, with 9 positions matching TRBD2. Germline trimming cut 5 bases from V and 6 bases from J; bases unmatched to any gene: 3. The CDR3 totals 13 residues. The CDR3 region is CASSGSGSDTQYF. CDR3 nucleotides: TGTGCCAGCAGTGGTAGCGGGAGTGATACGCAGTATTTT.

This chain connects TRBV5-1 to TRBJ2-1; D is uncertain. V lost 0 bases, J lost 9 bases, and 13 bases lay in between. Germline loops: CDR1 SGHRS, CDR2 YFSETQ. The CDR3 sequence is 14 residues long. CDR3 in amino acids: CASSLVLESAEQFF. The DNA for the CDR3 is TGCGCCAGCAGCTTGGTCCTTGAGAGTGCTGAGCAGTTCTTC. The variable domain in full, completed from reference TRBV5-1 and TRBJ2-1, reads KAGVTQTPRYLIKTRGQQVTLSCSPISGHRSVSWYQQTPGQGLQFLFEYFSETQRNKGNFPGRFSGRQFSNSRSEMNVSTLELGDSALYLCASSLVLESAEQFFGPGTRLTVL.

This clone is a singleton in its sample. CDR3 bases: TGTGCCAGCAGCTTGGGAGGCGCAACCTACGAGCAGTACTTC. It is translated as CASSLGGATYEQYF. The V gene is TRBV5-4, the J gene TRBJ2-7; no definite D call. CDR3 length equals 14 residues. Deletions cut 0 bases from V and 2 bases from J, with 9 bases between. Germline CDR1 reads SGHNT; CDR2 reads YYREEE (reference sequence). The complete variable domain, with remaining parts taken from reference TRBV5-4 and TRBJ2-7, reads ETGVTQSPTHLIKTRGQQVTLRCSSQSGHNTVSWYQQALGQGPQFIFQYYREEENGRGNFPPRFSGLQFPNYSSELNVNALELDDSALYLCASSLGGATYEQYFGPGTRLTVT.

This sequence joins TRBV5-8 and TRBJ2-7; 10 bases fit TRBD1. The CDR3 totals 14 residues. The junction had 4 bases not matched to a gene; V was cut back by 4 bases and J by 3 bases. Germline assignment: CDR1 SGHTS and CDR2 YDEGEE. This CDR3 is CASSPTGGNYEQYF. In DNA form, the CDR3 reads TGTGCCAGCAGCCCGACAGGGGGCAACTACGAGCAGTACTTC.

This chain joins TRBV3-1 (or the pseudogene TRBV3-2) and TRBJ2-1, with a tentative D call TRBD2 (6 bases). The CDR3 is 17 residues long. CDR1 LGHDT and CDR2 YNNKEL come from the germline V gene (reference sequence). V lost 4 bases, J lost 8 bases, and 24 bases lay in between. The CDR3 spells CASSPTPSAPWDDEQFF. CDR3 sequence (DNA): TGTGCCAGCAGCCCTACTCCTAGCGCTCCCTGGGACGATGAGCAGTTCTTC.

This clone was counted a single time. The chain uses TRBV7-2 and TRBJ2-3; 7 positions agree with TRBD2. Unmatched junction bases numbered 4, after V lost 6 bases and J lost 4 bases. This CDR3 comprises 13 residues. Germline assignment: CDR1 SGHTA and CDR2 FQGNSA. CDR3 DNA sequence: TGTGCCAGCAGACCGACTAGCTCAGATACGCAGTATTTT. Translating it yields CASRPTSSDTQYF.

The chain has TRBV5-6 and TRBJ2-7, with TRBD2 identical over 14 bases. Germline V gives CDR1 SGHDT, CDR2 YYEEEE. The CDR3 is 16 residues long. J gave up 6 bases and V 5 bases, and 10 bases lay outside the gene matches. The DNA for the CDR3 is TGTGCCAGCAGAACCGGGACTAGCGGGAGATCTGGCGAGCAGTACTTC. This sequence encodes CASRTGTSGRSGEQYF.

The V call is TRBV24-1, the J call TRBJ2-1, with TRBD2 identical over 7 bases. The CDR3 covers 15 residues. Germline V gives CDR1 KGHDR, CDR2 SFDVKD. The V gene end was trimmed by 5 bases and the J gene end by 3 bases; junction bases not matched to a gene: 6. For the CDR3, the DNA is TGTGCCACCAGTGTCGCGGGAGCAGGCTACAATGAGCAGTTCTTC. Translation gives CATSVAGAGYNEQFF.

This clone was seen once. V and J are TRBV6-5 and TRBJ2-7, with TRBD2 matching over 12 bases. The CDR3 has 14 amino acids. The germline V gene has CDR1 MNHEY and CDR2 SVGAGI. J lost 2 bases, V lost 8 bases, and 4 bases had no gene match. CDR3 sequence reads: CASSLAGGTYEQYF. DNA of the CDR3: TGTGCCAGCTCACTAGCGGGAGGTACCTACGAGCAGTACTTC.

Written as DNA, the CDR3 is TGTGCCAGCAGCTTAGGAGCTCGGGACAGGCTTATCAATCAGCCCCAGCATTTT. It codes for CASSLGARDRLINQPQHF. This chain joins TRBV7-6 and TRBJ1-5; the match to TRBD1 covers 8 bases. The J segment lost 3 bases and the V segment lost 1 base, leaving 11 bases of the junction unmatched. The CDR3 is 18 amino acids. The V gene's germline CDR1 is SGHVS and CDR2 FNYEAQ.

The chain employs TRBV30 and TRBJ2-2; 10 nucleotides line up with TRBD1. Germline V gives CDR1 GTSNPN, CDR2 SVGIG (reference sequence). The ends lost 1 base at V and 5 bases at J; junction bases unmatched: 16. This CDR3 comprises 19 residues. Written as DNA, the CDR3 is TGTGCCTGGAGTGCCCTCAGGACAGGGGGACATCTTTGGACCGGGGAGCTGTTTTTT. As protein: CAWSALRTGGHLWTGELFF.

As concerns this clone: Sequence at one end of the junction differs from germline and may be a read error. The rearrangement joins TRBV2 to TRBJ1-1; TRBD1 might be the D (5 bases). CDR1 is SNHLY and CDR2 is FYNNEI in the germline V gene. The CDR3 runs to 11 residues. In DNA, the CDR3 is TGTGCCAGCAGTGAAGCGCGGCCGGGGGTCTTT. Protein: CASSEARPGVF.

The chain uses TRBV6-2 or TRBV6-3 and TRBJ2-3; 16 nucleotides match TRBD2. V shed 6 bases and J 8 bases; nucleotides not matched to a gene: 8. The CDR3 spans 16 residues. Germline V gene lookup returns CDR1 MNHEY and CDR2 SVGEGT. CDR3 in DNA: TGTGCCAGCAGCCGGGGACTAGCGGGGGGGCCGGCTACGCAGTATTTT. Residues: CASSRGLAGGPATQYF.

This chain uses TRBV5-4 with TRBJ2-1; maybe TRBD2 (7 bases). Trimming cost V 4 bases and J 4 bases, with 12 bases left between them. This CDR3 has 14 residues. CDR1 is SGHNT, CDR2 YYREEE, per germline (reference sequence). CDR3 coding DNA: TGTGCCAGCAGCATCAGGGGACTATACAATGAGCAGTTCTTC. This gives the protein CASSIRGLYNEQFF.

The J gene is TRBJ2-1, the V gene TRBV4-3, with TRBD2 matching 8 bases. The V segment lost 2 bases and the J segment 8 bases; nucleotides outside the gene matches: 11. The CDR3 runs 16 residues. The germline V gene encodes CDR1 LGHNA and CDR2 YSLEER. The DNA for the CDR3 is TGCGCCAGCAGCCAAAGCGGACTAGCCGGAGGGGATGAGCAGTTCTTC. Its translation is CASSQSGLAGGDEQFF.

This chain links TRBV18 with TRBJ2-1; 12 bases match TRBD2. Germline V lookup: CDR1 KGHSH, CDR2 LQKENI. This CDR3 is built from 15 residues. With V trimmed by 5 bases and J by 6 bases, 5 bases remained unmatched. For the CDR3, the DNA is TGTGCCAGCTCATCCCTAGCGGGGGGGCGCAATGAGCAGTTCTTC. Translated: CASSSLAGGRNEQFF. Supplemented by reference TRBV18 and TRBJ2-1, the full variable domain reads NAGVMQNPRHLVRRRGQEARLRCSPMKGHSHVYWYRQLPEEGLKFMVYLQKENIIDESGMPKERFSAEFPKEGPSILRIQQVVRGDSAAYFCASSSLAGGRNEQFFGPGTRLTVL.